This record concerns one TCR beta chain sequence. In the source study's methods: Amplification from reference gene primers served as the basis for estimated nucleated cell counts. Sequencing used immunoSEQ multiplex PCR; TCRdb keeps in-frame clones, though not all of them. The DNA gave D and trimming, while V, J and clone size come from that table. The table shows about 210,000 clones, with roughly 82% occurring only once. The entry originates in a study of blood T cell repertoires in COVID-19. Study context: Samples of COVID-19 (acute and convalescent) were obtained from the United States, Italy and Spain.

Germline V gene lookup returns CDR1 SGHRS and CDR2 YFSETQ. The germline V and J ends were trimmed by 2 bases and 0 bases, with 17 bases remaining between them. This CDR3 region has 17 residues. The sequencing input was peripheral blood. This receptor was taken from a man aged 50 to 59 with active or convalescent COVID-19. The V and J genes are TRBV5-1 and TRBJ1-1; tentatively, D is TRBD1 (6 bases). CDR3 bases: TGCGCCAGCAGCTTCTGGGGGCGGGCAAGCATGAACACTGAAGCTTTCTTT. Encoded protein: CASSFWGRASMNTEAFF.